This record concerns one TCR beta chain sequence. Its antigen is unknown. TCR alpha and beta CDR3 regions were amplified from RNA using iRepertoire nested multiplex PCR. TCRdb re-called the multiplex PCR reads through MiXCR, storing one row per CDR3 protein. The sample records about 410,000 distinct CDR3 sequences, roughly 41% being singletons. This entry is derived from a study of glioma-infiltrating T cells. The overall study: Presurgical dexamethasone in glioma patients lasted six or fewer days. Sequencing aimed for roughly 4.5- to 10-fold coverage of about 920,000 peripheral T cells. Whole-study findings and limits: Tissue-blood divergence was below expectation in non-neoplastic patients, above in gliomas.

Trimming left V 1 base short and J 1 base short, with 7 bases between. Germline V gene sequence: CDR1 MDHEN, CDR2 SYDVKM. This CDR3 comprises 14 residues. The clonotype was recovered from a human donor with low-grade glioma or glioblastoma, undergoing nonglioma brain surgery, or in good health (not recorded which). The chain links TRBV28 to TRBJ1-1; D unresolved. The sequencing sample was made of glioma tissue, nonneoplastic brain tissue, or PBMCs (not recorded which). CDR3 in amino acids: CASSLSNRNTEAFF. The CDR3 DNA reads as TGTGCCAGCAGTTTATCGAACAGGAACACTGAAGCTTTCTTT.